One T cell receptor (beta chain) is described in this entry. The antigen is not known. Sequenced by immunoSEQ multiplex PCR; TCRdb stores in-frame clones only, minus some. The sample lists under 25,000 clones; 74% were seen once. The J segment lost 5 bases and the V segment lost 0 bases, leaving 9 bases of the junction unmatched. The germline gives CDR1 SGHDT, CDR2 YYEEEE. CDR3 length equals 17 residues. The record originates from a study of OX40 agonist ivuxolimab in advanced cancers. Turning to the study itself: One hepatocellular carcinoma and a couple of cutaneous melanoma patients partially responded.

Findings and caveats of the study: Clonal expansion from baseline to week 6 occurred in both CD4+ and CD8+ T cells. More expanded clones were seen, on average, in CD8+ T cells than in CD4+.

Source: CD4+ or CD8+ T cells sorted from blood, taken in a trial of the OX40 agonist ivuxolimab. The origin of this receptor is an adult with an advanced solid tumor such as melanoma, head and neck, liver or kidney cancer. This sequence joins TRBV5-6 and TRBJ2-2; 8 bases match TRBD2. CDR3 residues: CASSLGLAGRWTGELFF. The CDR3 DNA reads TGTGCCAGCAGCTTGGGGTTAGCGGGACGTTGGACCGGGGAGCTGTTTTTT.